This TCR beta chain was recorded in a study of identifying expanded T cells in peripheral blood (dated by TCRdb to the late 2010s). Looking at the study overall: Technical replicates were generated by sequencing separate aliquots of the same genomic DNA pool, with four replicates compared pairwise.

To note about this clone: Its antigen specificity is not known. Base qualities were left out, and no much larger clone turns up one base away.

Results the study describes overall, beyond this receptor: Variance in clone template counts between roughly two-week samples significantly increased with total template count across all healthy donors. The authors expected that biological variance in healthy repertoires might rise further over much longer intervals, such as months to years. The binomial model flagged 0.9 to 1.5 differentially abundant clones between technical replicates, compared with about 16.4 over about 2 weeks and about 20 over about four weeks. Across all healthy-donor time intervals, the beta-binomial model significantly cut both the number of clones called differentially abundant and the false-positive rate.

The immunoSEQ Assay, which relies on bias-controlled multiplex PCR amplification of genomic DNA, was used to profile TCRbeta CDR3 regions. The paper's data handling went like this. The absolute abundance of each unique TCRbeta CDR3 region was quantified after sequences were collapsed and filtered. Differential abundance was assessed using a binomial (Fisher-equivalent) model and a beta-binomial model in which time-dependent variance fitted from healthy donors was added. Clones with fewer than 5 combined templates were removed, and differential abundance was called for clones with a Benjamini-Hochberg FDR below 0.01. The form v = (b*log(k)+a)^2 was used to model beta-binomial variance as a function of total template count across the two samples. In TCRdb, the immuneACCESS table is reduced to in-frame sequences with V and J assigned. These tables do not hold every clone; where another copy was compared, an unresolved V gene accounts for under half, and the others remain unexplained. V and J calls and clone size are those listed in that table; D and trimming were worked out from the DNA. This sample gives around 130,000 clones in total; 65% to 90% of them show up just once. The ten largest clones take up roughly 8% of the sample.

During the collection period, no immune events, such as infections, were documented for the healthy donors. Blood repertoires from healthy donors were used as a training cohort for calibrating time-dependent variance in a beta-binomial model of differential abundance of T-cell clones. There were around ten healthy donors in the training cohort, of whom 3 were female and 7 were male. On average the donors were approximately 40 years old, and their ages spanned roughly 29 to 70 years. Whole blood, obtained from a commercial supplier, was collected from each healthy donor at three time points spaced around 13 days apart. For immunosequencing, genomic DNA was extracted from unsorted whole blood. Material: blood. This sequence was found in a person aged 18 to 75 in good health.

The CDR3 protein sequence reads: CASQRDFLDTQYF. The DNA sequence reads TGTGCCAGCCAACGGGATTTTTTGGATACGCAGTATTTT. The rearranged chain carries TRBV6-6 and TRBJ2-3, with TRBD2 as a weak D call on 5 bases. The CDR3 starts with the cysteine, ends with the phenylalanine, and has 13 residues. CDR3 DNA only is kept here, 39 bases in frame from base 1. Per the germline V gene (reference sequence), MNHNY is the CDR1 and SVGAGI is the CDR2. The junction shows trimming of 8 bases on V and 6 bases on J, plus 15 bases between the germline ends.